This T cell receptor beta chain was captured by sequencing in a study of T cell responses to AZD1222 COVID-19 vaccine. In the study overall: Second-dose intervals near 4 or 12 weeks were combined. Findings and limits, study-wide: Only after the peak T cell response were repertoires sampled. Regions left unmutated in variants are reportedly the target of nearly half of spike-specific TCRs. Mapped onto spike, vaccine-associated CD4 TCRs spanned it and were dominant at 160-218 and 743-854.

Notes on this clone: Its antigen is as yet unknown.

Repertoires were generated with immunoSEQ multiplex PCR, while TCRdb's copy carries only in-frame clones and drops some. Among roughly 120,000 clones, roughly nine tenths were seen once, and the ten largest hold around 7.5%. CDR1 and CDR2 (germline): MGHRA, YSYEKL. The V end lost 0 bases, the J end lost 3 bases, and 11 bases lay between the germline ends. The CDR3 consists of 15 residues. The V gene is TRBV4-1, the J gene TRBJ1-2, with D perhaps TRBD1 (5 bases). The sequence was obtained from an adult in good health. This sample comprised peripheral blood, obtained on day 0 of AZD1222 vaccination. The CDR3 nucleotides are TGCGCCAGCAGCCAAGATCTGGGGACGTACTATGGCTACACCTTC. As protein: CASSQDLGTYYGYTF.